The 5 T cell receptor beta chains presented below share a single source sample, sequenced in a study of long-term antiretroviral therapy in people with HIV. The assay used was immunoSEQ (version v3.0), run at survey level. Only in-frame clones appear in the TCRdb table, and some are missing; sequencing was by immunoSEQ multiplex PCR. The sample shows roughly 20,000 clones, approximately 86% of them seen only once. The material sequenced was unsorted PBMCs, taken 2.1 years after starting antiretroviral therapy. The receptor set was obtained from a young man with HIV.

This sequence joins TRBV7-9 and TRBJ1-4; D gene unclear. Germline values: CDR1 SEHNR, CDR2 FQNEAQ (reference sequence). This CDR3 spans 13 amino acids. With 5 bases removed from V and 3 bases from J, the gap between germline ends came to 7 bases. The CDR3: CASSPDSNEKLFF. The CDR3 nucleotides are TGTGCCAGCAGCCCCGATTCTAATGAAAAACTGTTTTTT.

There are a few counts of this clone. This chain links TRBV7-9 with TRBJ2-7; 7 nucleotides align to TRBD1. The CDR3 totals 18 residues. J lost 0 bases, V lost 5 bases, and 16 bases had no gene match. Germline assignment: CDR1 SEHNR and CDR2 FQNEAQ (reference sequence). The CDR3 coding sequence is TGTGCCAGCAGCACCCGCCCCAGGGGGACCGTTAGCTCCTACGAGCAGTACTTC. Its translation is CASSTRPRGTVSSYEQYF.

This clone was detected only once. This rearrangement joins TRBV19 to TRBJ1-5, with D tentatively TRBD1 (6 bases). CDR1 LNHDA and CDR2 SQIVND come from the germline V gene (reference sequence). The CDR3 loop spans 17 amino acids. V lost 5 bases to trimming and J lost 4 bases, with 21 bases between them. The CDR3 region has the DNA TGTGCCAGTAGTCTCACGACAGGCTCCGAGGGGAATCAGCCCCAGCATTTT. Translated, it gives CASSLTTGSEGNQPQHF.

The rearrangement joins TRBV19 to TRBJ2-5; D perhaps matches TRBD1 (6 bases). Between the trimmed V and J ends, which lost 8 bases and 4 bases, there was a span of 17 bases. Germline CDR1 LNHDA, CDR2 SQIVND (reference sequence). There are 14 residues in the CDR3. The CDR3 spells CASSTGQIGETQYF. CDR3 coding DNA: TGTGCCAGTTCGACGGGACAAATTGGAGAGACCCAGTACTTC.

Here the CDR3 DNA reads TGTGCCAGCAGCGCGGATGGAAACCAGCCCCAGCATTTT. This encodes CASSADGNQPQHF. This chain connects TRBV9 to TRBJ1-5; D is undetermined. CDR1 is SGDLS, CDR2 YYNGEE, per germline. The CDR3 totals 13 residues. Trimming took 3 bases from V and 7 from J, leaving 11 bases between them.